This TCR beta chain was captured by sequencing in a study of cytotoxic CD8 clonotypes in ibrutinib-treated CLL. Profiling relied on immunoSEQ multiplex PCR, and the TCRdb table lists in-frame clones only, not all of them. Counted here are some 81,000 clones, roughly 77% occurring once; the ten biggest clones make up roughly 4.8%. Of note for this clone: What it binds is unknown.

The study, taken as a whole, reports: Clonality showed a rise at ibrutinib response that reversed toward baseline at progression. Relative to age-matched healthy donors, clonality at baseline was higher, and it tracked circulating CD8+ T-cell counts. For progressing versus sustained-remission patients, sampling times were not the same. Private clonotypes, not public ones, expanded at ibrutinib response.

This CDR3 region has 14 residues. Trimming stripped 6 bases from V and 6 bases from J, with 16 bases between. CDR1 is SGDLS and CDR2 is YYNGEE in the germline V gene. The chain is built from TRBV9 and TRBJ2-1; maybe TRBD2 (5 bases). The sequence was collected from a human donor with chronic lymphocytic leukemia. The material sequenced was PBMCs, taken after 12 months of ibrutinib treatment. The CDR3 loop reads CASNAWVASNEQFF. The CDR3 coding sequence is TGTGCCAGCAACGCCTGGGTAGCGTCCAATGAGCAGTTCTTC.